This TCR beta chain came from a study of PD-L1 blockade in urothelial cancer. In the study overall: Patients had received 0 to 3 prior chemotherapy regimens. Blood analysis was done at 3 weeks (second dose) and 6 weeks after treatment began.

Urothelial carcinoma in patients was locally advanced or metastatic. The assay was immunoSEQ multiplex PCR, and TCRdb's table has in-frame clones only and misses some. The sample consists of about 51,000 clones, approximately 86% of them appearing once. This CDR3 comprises 13 residues. From germline, CDR1 is SEHNR and CDR2 FQNEAQ (reference sequence). V gave up 1 base and J gave up 6 bases, with 10 bases separating them. This material consisted of PBMCs, taken around atezolizumab (anti-PD-L1) treatment. The rearrangement joins TRBV7-9 to TRBJ2-7, with D hard to call. This clonotype was obtained from a man aged 60 to 69 with urothelial cancer. The CDR3 is CASSLDRVGEQYF. The CDR3 nucleotides are TGTGCCAGCAGCTTAGACAGAGTCGGCGAGCAGTACTTC.